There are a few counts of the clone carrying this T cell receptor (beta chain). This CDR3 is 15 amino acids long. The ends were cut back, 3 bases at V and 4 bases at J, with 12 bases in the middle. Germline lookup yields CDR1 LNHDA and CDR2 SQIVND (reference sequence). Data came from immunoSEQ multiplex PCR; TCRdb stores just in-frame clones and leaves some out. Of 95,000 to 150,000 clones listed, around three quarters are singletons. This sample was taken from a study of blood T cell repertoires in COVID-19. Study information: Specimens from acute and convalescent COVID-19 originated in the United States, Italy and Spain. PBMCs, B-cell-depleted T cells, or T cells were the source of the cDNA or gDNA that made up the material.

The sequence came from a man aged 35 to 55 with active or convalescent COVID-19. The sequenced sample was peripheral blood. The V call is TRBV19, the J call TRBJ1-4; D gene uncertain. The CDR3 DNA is TGTGCCAGTAGTATTGGGCCCCTGGTTAATGAAAAACTGTTTTTT. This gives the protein CASSIGPLVNEKLFF. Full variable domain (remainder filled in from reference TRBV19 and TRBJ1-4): DGGITQSPKYLFRKEGQNVTLSCEQNLNHDAMYWYRQDPGQGLRLIYYSQIVNDFQKGDIAEGYSVSREKKESFPLTVTSAQKNPTAFYLCASSIGPLVNEKLFFGSGTQLSVL.